The next 16 T cell receptor beta chains were all read from a single sample in a study of control samples from healthy donors and cancer patients. Measured with immunoSEQ multiplex PCR; TCRdb has only the in-frame clones, and not every one. The sample has some 150,000 clones, over 85% seen once. The sequenced material came from blood. All receptors derive from a middle-aged man in good health.

This chain uses TRBV28 with TRBJ1-2; tentative D call: TRBD1 (6 bases). Trimming pared 5 bases from V and 5 bases from J, leaving 21 bases between. CDR1 and CDR2 (germline): MDHEN, SYDVKM. This CDR3 has 16 residues. The CDR3 protein is CASSPRDIRIGYGYTF. Here the CDR3 DNA reads TGTGCCAGCAGTCCTAGGGACATAAGGATTGGGTATGGCTACACCTTC.

The chain couples TRBV2 to TRBJ1-5, with D unclear. The V and J ends lost 3 bases and 3 bases respectively, with 21 bases between them. Per germline, CDR1 SNHLY and CDR2 FYNNEI. The CDR3 spans 18 residues. Here the CDR3 reads CASSDPLEAESHNQPQHF. The CDR3 coding sequence is TGTGCCAGCAGTGATCCACTCGAGGCGGAATCTCACAATCAGCCCCAGCATTTT.

The chain joins TRBV19 to TRBJ2-2; 7 bases are a match to TRBD1. The CDR3 spans 13 residues. Unmatched junction bases numbered 0, after V lost 8 bases and J lost 0 bases. The germline gives CDR1 LNHDA, CDR2 SQIVND (reference sequence). CDR3 in amino acids: CASGQANTGELFF. The CDR3, as DNA: TGTGCCAGTGGACAGGCGAACACCGGGGAGCTGTTTTTT.

This chain links TRBV12-3 or TRBV12-4 with TRBJ2-1; D unresolved. The CDR3 covers 12 residues. The V and J ends lost 6 bases and 11 bases respectively, with 14 bases between them. The DNA of the CDR3 is TGTGCCAGCAGACTAACTACGCGGAAGCAGTTCTTC. Protein: CASRLTTRKQFF.

The chain is built from TRBV27 and TRBJ1-1; D is undetermined. This CDR3 region has 14 residues. From germline, CDR1 is MNHEY and CDR2 SMNVEV (reference sequence). V was pared by 5 bases and J by 1 base, with 11 bases between. Here the CDR3 DNA reads TGTGCCAGCAGTCGGTACCAAGGGAACACTGAAGCTTTCTTT. This encodes CASSRYQGNTEAFF.

This chain uses TRBV9 with TRBJ1-6; maybe TRBD1 (5 bases). Trimming removed 0 bases at V and 9 bases at J, with 16 bases between. The CDR3 length is 16 residues. CDR1 is SGDLS, CDR2 YYNGEE, per germline. The CDR3 sequence: CASSVEASGLGSPLHF. The CDR3 region has the DNA TGTGCCAGCAGCGTAGAAGCGTCAGGGCTGGGTTCACCCCTCCACTTT.

CDR3 DNA sequence: TGTGCCAGCAGCACGGCAGGGAGGGTGGAGGGACTGTTTTTT. This sequence encodes CASSTAGRVEGLFF. This chain links TRBV5-4 with TRBJ1-4; a weak D match, TRBD1 (5 bases). This CDR3 has 14 amino acids. The V gene lost 4 bases and the J gene lost 13 bases, with 20 bases spanning the gap. The germline V gene encodes CDR1 SGHNT and CDR2 YYREEE (reference sequence).

V and J are TRBV18 and TRBJ1-2; D is ambiguous. V lost 0 bases to trimming and J lost 5 bases, with 7 bases between them. Germline CDR1 and CDR2: KGHSH and LQKENI. This CDR3 has 13 amino acids. Here the CDR3 DNA reads TGTGCCAGCTCACCACCGTCGGGATATGGCTACACCTTC. Translating gives CASSPPSGYGYTF. Looking up the rest from reference TRBV18 and TRBJ1-2 gives the full variable domain: NAGVMQNPRHLVRRRGQEARLRCSPMKGHSHVYWYRQLPEEGLKFMVYLQKENIIDESGMPKERFSAEFPKEGPSILRIQQVVRGDSAAYFCASSPPSGYGYTFGSGTRLTVV.

The chain links TRBV27 to TRBJ1-6, with TRBD1 matching over 7 bases. Germline CDR1 is MNHEY and CDR2 is SMNVEV (reference sequence). The CDR3 is 16 residues long. Unmatched junction bases numbered 7, after V lost 6 bases and J lost 2 bases. The CDR3: CASSRQGPPYNSPLHF. The CDR3 DNA follows: TGTGCCAGCAGCAGACAGGGTCCCCCCTATAATTCACCCCTCCACTTT.

The chain joins TRBV27 to TRBJ1-5, with D unresolved. Germline CDR1 and CDR2: MNHEY and SMNVEV (reference sequence). The ends were cut back, 5 bases at V and 2 bases at J, with 10 bases in the middle. This CDR3 comprises 14 residues. The DNA of the CDR3 is TGTGCCAGCAGTCAAGAACGGGGCAATCAGCCCCAGCATTTT. Amino acid sequence: CASSQERGNQPQHF.

The chain joins TRBV4-2 to TRBJ2-6; weak D call: TRBD2 (6 bases). CDR1 and CDR2 from the germline V gene are LGHNA and YNFKEQ. The V end lost 0 bases, the J end lost 1 base, and 7 bases lay between the germline ends. The CDR3 spans 16 residues. The CDR3 bases are TGTGCCAGCAGCCAAGATCGGGGGTCTGGGGCCAACGTCCTGACTTTC. This translates into CASSQDRGSGANVLTF.

V usage is TRBV19 and J usage is TRBJ1-1; 9 bases align to TRBD1. Germline values: CDR1 LNHDA, CDR2 SQIVND (reference sequence). This CDR3 region has 15 residues. Unmatched junction bases numbered 6, after V lost 3 bases and J lost 4 bases. In DNA form, the CDR3 reads TGTGCCAGTAGTATGACAGGGGGAGGTTTCACTGAAGCTTTCTTT. It translates to CASSMTGGGFTEAFF.

The count of this clone is one. V gene TRBV6-6 combines with J gene TRBJ2-3, with unresolved D. Trimming cost V 5 bases and J 3 bases, with 15 bases left between them. The CDR3 runs to 15 residues. Germline V gene lookup returns CDR1 MNHNY and CDR2 SVGAGI (reference sequence). The CDR3 spells CASSGWTLGTDTQYF. The CDR3 nucleotides read TGTGCCAGCAGTGGGTGGACCTTAGGTACAGATACGCAGTATTTT.

The chain is built from TRBV25-1 and TRBJ2-2; a possible D gene is TRBD2 (6 bases). Trimming cost V 6 bases and J 2 bases, with 16 bases left between them. The germline gives CDR1 MGHDK, CDR2 SYGVNS. CDR3 length: 16 amino acids. This chain's CDR3 is CASSQIGTPNTGELFF. The CDR3 region has the DNA TGTGCCAGCAGCCAAATCGGGACTCCTAACACCGGGGAGCTGTTTTTT.

V and J are TRBV5-8 and TRBJ1-2; 7 nucleotides line up with TRBD1. Trimming removed 3 bases from V and 5 bases from J; junction bases left unmatched: 13. Per germline, CDR1 SGHTS and CDR2 YDEGEE. CDR3 length: 16 residues. CDR3 region: CASSSGTENTLYGYTF. The CDR3 DNA follows: TGTGCCAGCAGCTCCGGGACAGAAAACACCCTATATGGCTACACCTTC.

The rearrangement joins TRBV3-1 (or the pseudogene TRBV3-2) to TRBJ1-2; 9 bases match TRBD1. Germline V gives CDR1 LGHDT, CDR2 YNNKEL (reference sequence). J gave up 5 bases and V 3 bases, and 7 bases lay outside the gene matches. This CDR3 has 15 amino acids. CDR3 DNA sequence: TGTGCCAGCAGCCATCGGACAGGGGCAGATTATGGCTACACCTTC. Translation gives CASSHRTGADYGYTF.